This T cell receptor beta chain stems from a study of blood T cell repertoires in COVID-19. The CDR3 has 16 residues. Germline lookup yields CDR1 SQVTM and CDR2 ANQGSEA. V gave up 0 bases and J gave up 2 bases; unmatched junction bases: 6. Produced via immunoSEQ multiplex PCR; TCRdb's table is partial and in-frame only. The repertoire holds fewer than 350,000 clones, with roughly 80% as singletons. This receptor was obtained from a woman aged 45-59 years with active or convalescent COVID-19. The specimen sequenced was peripheral blood. This chain links TRBV29-1 with TRBJ2-7, with 11 bases fitting TRBD2. The CDR3 coding sequence is TGCAGCGTTGAAGATCAAACTAGCGGGAGCACCTACGAGCAGTACTTC. It specifies CSVEDQTSGSTYEQYF.